These 26 T cell receptor beta chains share one sample of origin, sequenced in a study of blood T cells in healthy people across ages. Primers used in a second PCR of about 7 to 12 cycles were a sample-barcoded 5' primer and a J-beta primer mix. MiXCR, applied by TCRdb to the 5' RACE reads, yields one record per CDR3 protein. The data hold under 2,000,000 distinct CDR3 sequences, with roughly 49% observed a single time. The sequencing input was blood. The receptors come from a woman aged 40 to 50 in good health.

The chain uses TRBV18 and TRBJ2-1; a weak D match, TRBD1 (5 bases). The CDR3 runs 19 residues. Trimming stripped 2 bases from V and 3 bases from J, with 23 bases between. Germline assignment: CDR1 KGHSH and CDR2 LQKENI. CDR3: CASSPIGSAVRVFYNEQFF. CDR3 DNA: TGTGCCAGCTCACCAATCGGGTCGGCAGTCAGGGTATTCTACAATGAGCAGTTCTTC.

The chain joins TRBV2 to TRBJ2-3; possible D gene TRBD1, 5 bases. The germline CDR1 and CDR2 sequences are SNHLY and FYNNEI. This CDR3 region has 14 residues. Trimming removed 6 bases from V and 0 bases from J, with 10 bases in between. The CDR3, as DNA: TGTGCCAGCAGGGCGACAGATAGCACAGATACGCAGTATTTT. As protein: CASRATDSTDTQYF.

This clonotype has just a few counts. This chain links TRBV7-9 with TRBJ2-5, with D uncertain. This CDR3 is built from 14 residues. V gave up 3 bases and J gave up 1 base, with 9 bases separating them. Germline V CDR1 and CDR2: SEHNR, FQNEAQ (reference sequence). DNA of the CDR3: TGTGCCAGCAGCTTCTACCAACTCCAAGAGACCCAGTACTTC. It specifies CASSFYQLQETQYF. Based on the CDR3 plus reference TRBV7-9 and TRBJ2-5, the full variable domain is DTGVSQNPRHKITKRGQNVTFRCDPISEHNRLYWYRQTLGQGPEFLTYFQNEAQLEKSRLLSDRFSAERPKGSFSTLEIQRTEQGDSAMYLCASSFYQLQETQYFGPGTRLLVL.

Only a few counts were recorded for this clonotype. The gene calls are TRBV7-9 and TRBJ2-7; 12 nucleotides match TRBD2. The CDR3 covers 16 residues. Germline V gene data show CDR1 as SEHNR and CDR2 as FQNEAQ (reference sequence). V gave up 2 bases and J gave up 3 bases; unmatched junction bases: 5. The CDR3 coding sequence is TGTGCCAGCAGCTTATTGACTAGCGGGGGAGACTACGAGCAGTACTTC. Its protein product is CASSLLTSGGDYEQYF.

This clonotype occurred a few times. The genes are TRBV7-2 and TRBJ2-4; D is unresolved. Between the trimmed V and J ends, which lost 5 bases and 1 base, there was a span of 9 bases. This CDR3 has 14 amino acids. Germline lookup yields CDR1 SGHTA and CDR2 FQGNSA. The CDR3, as DNA: TGTGCCAGCAGCCGAAGTGGGGCCAAAAACATTCAGTACTTC. It yields the protein CASSRSGAKNIQYF.

This clonotype appeared once. A much larger clone sits a single nucleotide away, making a read error possible. The chain is built from TRBV2 and TRBJ2-5; TRBD2 is a possible D gene (6 bases). The closer fit of TRBJ2-7 to the DNA end suggests the J call may be wrong. The CDR3 is made up of 12 amino acids. The germline CDR1 and CDR2 sequences are SNHLY and FYNNEI. CDR3 in amino acids: CASRGLDYEQYF. CDR3 coding DNA: TGTGCCAGCAGGGGACTGGACTACGAGCAGTACTTC.

The chain carries TRBV7-6 and TRBJ2-1; 9 positions agree with TRBD1. CDR1 SGHVS and CDR2 FNYEAQ come from the germline V gene. The CDR3 contains 16 residues. The trim removed 4 bases at V and 2 bases at J, leaving 6 bases unmatched. CDR3 DNA: TGTGCCAGCAGCTCGGACAGGGGACATCCCTACAATGAGCAGTTCTTC. It encodes CASSSDRGHPYNEQFF.

This chain uses TRBV20-1 with TRBJ2-3; TRBD2 aligns across 10 bases. With 8 bases clipped from V and 2 bases from J, the junction kept 10 bases outside the gene matches. In germline, CDR1 is DFQATT, CDR2 SNEGSKA (reference sequence). The CDR3 loop spans 15 amino acids. The CDR3 DNA follows: TGCAGTACTACCTTAGCGGGGGGTACCACAGATACGCAGTATTTT. Its protein is CSTTLAGGTTDTQYF.

V gene TRBV29-1 combines with J gene TRBJ1-2; no firm D call. The CDR3 is 12 residues long. Germline loops: CDR1 SQVTM, CDR2 ANQGSEA. V shed 4 bases and J shed 3 bases, with 9 bases lying between them. The CDR3 DNA is TGCAGCGTTGGGACTCTAGACTATGGCTACACCTTC. As protein: CSVGTLDYGYTF. The entire variable domain, with the rest obtained from reference TRBV29-1 and TRBJ1-2, is as follows: SAVISQKPSRDICQRGTSLTIQCQVDSQVTMMFWYRQQPGQSLTLIATANQGSEATYESGFVIDKFPISRPNLTFSTLTVSNMSPEDSSIYLCSVGTLDYGYTFGSGTRLTVV.

This clonotype was observed a handful of times. V is TRBV20-1 and J is TRBJ2-1, with 9 bases lining up with TRBD1. CDR3 length equals 14 residues. The ends lost 3 bases at V and 8 bases at J; junction bases unmatched: 8. CDR1 and CDR2 from the germline V gene are DFQATT and SNEGSKA (reference sequence). In nucleotides, the CDR3 is TGCAGTGCTAGCCGGACAGGGGAAGGCTATGAGCAGTTCTTC. Protein product: CSASRTGEGYEQFF.

The rearrangement links TRBV4-3 to TRBJ1-1; D gene ambiguous. V was trimmed by 0 bases and J by 5 bases, leaving 10 bases between them. There are 14 residues in the CDR3. CDR1 and CDR2 from the germline V gene are LGHNA and YSLEER. The CDR3 DNA is TGCGCCAGCAGCCAAGATAAGGGAACAACTGAAGCTTTCTTT. This sequence encodes CASSQDKGTTEAFF.

This clonotype appeared a few times. CDR3 DNA sequence: TGCAGTGCTAGAGATCACGGCGGAGGAGGGGACGAGCAGTACTTC. Translating gives CSARDHGGGGDEQYF. The V call is TRBV20-1, the J call TRBJ2-5, with D perhaps TRBD2 (6 bases). The J call may be in error: the DNA end matches TRBJ2-7 better. The CDR3 has 15 residues. Per the germline V gene, CDR1 is DFQATT and CDR2 is SNEGSKA (reference sequence).

This clonotype was picked up a small number of times. The chain joins TRBV15 to TRBJ2-7; D is unclear. V gave up 3 bases and J gave up 2 bases, with 8 bases separating them. Germline CDR1 is LNHNV and CDR2 is YYDKDF (reference sequence). The CDR3 has 13 residues. CDR3 sequence: CATSRGLTYEQYF. In DNA, the CDR3 is TGTGCCACCAGCAGGGGGTTGACCTACGAGCAGTACTTC.

The chain links TRBV28 to TRBJ2-7; a weak D match, TRBD2 (5 bases). The V end was cut by 5 bases, the J end by 6 bases, with 14 bases between. The germline V gene encodes CDR1 MDHEN and CDR2 SYDVKM. The length of the CDR3 is 13 residues. The CDR3 sequence: CASSTGLPSEQYF. CDR3 bases: TGTGCCAGCAGTACCGGACTTCCCTCCGAGCAGTACTTC.

About this clonotype: The junction departs from the called germline gene at one end, perhaps through a read error. The rearrangement uses TRBV5-1 and TRBJ2-6, with 8 bases that match TRBD1. The CDR3 extends over 18 amino acids. The germline V gene encodes CDR1 SGHRS and CDR2 YFSETQ. For the CDR3, the DNA is TGCGCCAGCAGCCCAGACCAGGGGGCGATCTCTGGGGTCAACGTCCTGACTTTC. It specifies CASSPDQGAISGVNVLTF.

The V gene is TRBV5-6, the J gene TRBJ2-1; D unresolved. V was shortened by 4 bases and J by 8 bases, with 10 bases between the two germline ends. The CDR3 totals 12 residues. Looked up from germline, CDR1 is SGHDT and CDR2 is YYEEEE. DNA of the CDR3: TGTGCCAGCAGCGGCGACGCGGATGAGCAGTTCTTC. As protein: CASSGDADEQFF.

At least ten counts were recorded for this clonotype. This rearrangement joins TRBV12-3 or TRBV12-4 to TRBJ2-7, with 7 bases aligning to TRBD1. Trimming took 6 bases from V and 0 from J; bases not matched to a gene: 5. The CDR3 runs 14 residues. Here the CDR3 DNA reads TGTGCCAGCAGCTTAAGACAGGGCTCCTACGAGCAGTACTTC. The encoded protein is CASSLRQGSYEQYF.

This clonotype was picked up a small number of times. J is TRBJ2-1 and V is TRBV4-1, with 7 nucleotides matching TRBD1. The V and J ends lost 8 bases and 4 bases, in that order; junction bases with no gene match: 11. This CDR3 region has 15 residues. CDR1 and CDR2 (germline): MGHRA, YSYEKL. The CDR3 region has the DNA TGCGCCAGCGCGGGTCGGGGACAGAGATACAATGAGCAGTTCTTC. Translated, it gives CASAGRGQRYNEQFF.

This clonotype has only a few counts. The rearrangement uses TRBV6-1 and TRBJ2-5, with TRBD1 matching 9 bases. This CDR3 contains 19 residues. Germline assignment: CDR1 MNHNS and CDR2 SASEGT. The ends lost 1 base at V and 1 base at J; junction bases unmatched: 13. The CDR3 bases are TGTGCCAGCAGTGAAGTGCCACCCGTCAGACAGGGGGTCCAAGAGACCCAGTACTTC. Encoded protein: CASSEVPPVRQGVQETQYF.

This clonotype has a count of ten or more. The rearrangement uses TRBV20-1 and TRBJ2-5; no firm D call. V was clipped by 2 bases and J by 5 bases, with 9 bases between them. The length of the CDR3 is 12 residues. Germline lookup yields CDR1 DFQATT and CDR2 SNEGSKA (reference sequence). The CDR3 is CSARYGLETQYF. The CDR3 DNA reads as TGCAGTGCTAGATACGGGTTGGAGACCCAGTACTTC.

This clonotype was seen only a few times. This chain links TRBV10-3 with TRBJ2-1, with D possibly matching TRBD1 (6 bases). This CDR3 region has 16 residues. Per the germline V gene, CDR1 is ENHRY and CDR2 is SYGVKD. V was shortened by 0 bases and J by 4 bases, with 13 bases between the two germline ends. For the CDR3, the DNA is TGTGCCATCAGTGAGTCGTGGCAGGGGAGATACAATGAGCAGTTCTTC. Translating gives CAISESWQGRYNEQFF.

This clonotype appeared once. The J gene is TRBJ1-2, the V gene TRBV3-1; possibly TRBD1 for D (5 bases). The CDR3 has 12 residues. V dropped 10 bases and J dropped 5 bases, with 14 bases sitting between them. The V gene's germline CDR1 is LGHDT and CDR2 YNNKEL (reference sequence). The CDR3 sequence: CATGRLPYGYTF. In nucleotides, the CDR3 is TGTGCCACGGGGCGGCTTCCATATGGCTACACCTTC.

The CDR3 DNA is TGTGCCAGCAGTGAGTCAGTTTCAGATACGCAGTATTTT. It codes for CASSESVSDTQYF. The chain combines TRBV25-1 with TRBJ2-3; no definite D call. Germline-derived CDR1 and CDR2 are MGHDK and SYGVNS. The V end was cut by 3 bases, the J end by 4 bases, with 8 bases between. This CDR3 region has 13 residues.

In its sample, this clonotype was seen a few times. The V call is TRBV3-1, the J call TRBJ2-1; D remains ambiguous. Trimming took 0 bases from V and 15 from J, leaving 12 bases between them. Germline lookup yields CDR1 LGHDT and CDR2 YNNKEL (reference sequence). The length of the CDR3 is 12 residues. The CDR3 nucleotides are TGTGCCAGCAGCCAAGAGCGGACCAGGCTGTTCTTC. Encoded protein: CASSQERTRLFF.

This clonotype occurred a few times. The rearrangement uses TRBV20-1 and TRBJ2-7; 11 positions match TRBD1. V lost 6 bases and J lost 3; bases outside the gene matches: 10. Per the germline V gene, CDR1 is DFQATT and CDR2 is SNEGSKA (reference sequence). CDR3 length: 15 residues. CDR3 in DNA: TGCAGTGCCCAAGACCGGGACAGGGGGGACTACGAGCAGTACTTC. It translates to CSAQDRDRGDYEQYF.

The table lists this clonotype with a count of one. The chain carries TRBV9 and TRBJ2-7, with 8 bases fitting TRBD2. The J call may be faulty, since TRBJ2-5 better matches the DNA end. The CDR3 has 15 amino acids. Germline CDR1 reads SGDLS; CDR2 reads YYNGEE. The CDR3 reads CASSDGTSVEETQYF. CDR3 nucleotide sequence: TGTGCCAGCAGCGACGGGACTAGTGTAGAGGAGACCCAGTACTTC.